The clone carrying this T cell receptor beta chain was observed many times. Antigen specificity is unknown. The sample originates from a study of identical twins. A single record per CDR3 protein comes from TCRdb applying MiXCR to the 5' RACE reads. This table has 420,000 or so distinct CDR3 sequences, approximately 17% appearing once. There are 15 residues in the CDR3. CDR1 and CDR2 (germline): DFQATT, SNEGSKA (reference sequence). Between the trimmed V and J ends, which lost 0 bases and 4 bases, there was a span of 16 bases. Findings and limits, study-wide: Researchers reported excess low generation probability among twin-shared out-of-frame alpha sequences.

All donors were healthy, and all were Caucasian. Sequenced input: naive T cells sorted from blood. J is TRBJ2-7 and V is TRBV20-1; D tentatively fits TRBD1 or TRBD2 (6 bases each). The source is a man over 45 in good health. The CDR3 nucleotides read TGCAGTGCTAGAGATGTATCCGGGGGCGGTTACGAGCAGTACTTC. Protein product: CSARDVSGGGYEQYF.